This record looks at one TCR beta chain sequence and its context. This entry comes from a study of beta chain features in type 1 diabetes. The authors reverse transcribed all of the isolated RNA, so sequencing captured expressed TCRB transcripts. Here immunoSEQ multiplex PCR was the method, and the copy in TCRdb shows in-frame clones only, minus some. Among hundreds of thousands of clones listed, roughly 13% were seen once. This CDR3 is built from 13 residues. CDR1 and CDR2 (germline): SGHRS, YFSETQ. V lost 3 bases, J lost 5 bases, and 8 bases lay in between. The sample was naive CD4+ T cells from blood. This TCR was sampled from a man aged 18 to 30 in good health. V usage is TRBV5-1 and J usage is TRBJ2-2; possible D gene TRBD2, 5 bases. CDR3 nucleotide sequence: TGCGCCAGCAGCTATAGGGAGACCGGGGAGCTGTTTTTT. Translating gives CASSYRETGELFF.